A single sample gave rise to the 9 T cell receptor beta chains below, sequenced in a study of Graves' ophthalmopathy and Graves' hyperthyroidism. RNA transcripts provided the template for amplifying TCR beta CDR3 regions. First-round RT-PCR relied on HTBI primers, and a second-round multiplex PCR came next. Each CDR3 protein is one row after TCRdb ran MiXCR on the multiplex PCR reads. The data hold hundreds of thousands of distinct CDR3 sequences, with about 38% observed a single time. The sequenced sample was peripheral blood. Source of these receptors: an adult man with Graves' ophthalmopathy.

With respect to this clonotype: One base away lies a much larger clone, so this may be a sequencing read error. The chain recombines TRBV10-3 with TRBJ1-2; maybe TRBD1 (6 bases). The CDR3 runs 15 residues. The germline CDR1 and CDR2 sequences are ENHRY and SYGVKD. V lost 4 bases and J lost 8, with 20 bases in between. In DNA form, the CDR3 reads TGTGCCATCAGTGCAAACTACAGGGATCGTGGAGGCTACACCTTC. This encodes CAISANYRDRGGYTF.

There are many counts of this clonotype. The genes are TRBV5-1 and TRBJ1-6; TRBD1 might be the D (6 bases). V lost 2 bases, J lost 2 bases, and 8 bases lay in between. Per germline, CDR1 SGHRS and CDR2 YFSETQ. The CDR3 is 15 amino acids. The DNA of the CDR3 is TGCGCCAGCAGCTTACAGGGAACCTATAATTCACCCCTCCACTTT. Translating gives CASSLQGTYNSPLHF.

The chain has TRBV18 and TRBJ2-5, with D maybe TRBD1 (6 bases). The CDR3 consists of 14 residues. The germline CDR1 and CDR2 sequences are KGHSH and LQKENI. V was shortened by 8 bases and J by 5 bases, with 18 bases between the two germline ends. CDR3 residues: CASRPPQGVETQYF. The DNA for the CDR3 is TGTGCCAGCAGACCACCACAGGGTGTCGAGACCCAGTACTTC.

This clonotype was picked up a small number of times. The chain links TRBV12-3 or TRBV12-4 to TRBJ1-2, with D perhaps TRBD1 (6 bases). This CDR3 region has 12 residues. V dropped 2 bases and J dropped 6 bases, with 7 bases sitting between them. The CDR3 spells CASSLNRDGYTF. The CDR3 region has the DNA TGTGCCAGCAGTTTAAACAGGGATGGCTACACCTTC.

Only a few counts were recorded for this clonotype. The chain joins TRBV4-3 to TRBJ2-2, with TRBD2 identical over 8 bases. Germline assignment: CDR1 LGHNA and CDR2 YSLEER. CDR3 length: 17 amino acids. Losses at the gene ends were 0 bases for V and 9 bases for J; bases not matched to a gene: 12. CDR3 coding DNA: TGCGCCAGCAGCCAAGACCGCTTGACGGGGGGGATAAGGGAGCTGTTTTTT. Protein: CASSQDRLTGGIRELFF.

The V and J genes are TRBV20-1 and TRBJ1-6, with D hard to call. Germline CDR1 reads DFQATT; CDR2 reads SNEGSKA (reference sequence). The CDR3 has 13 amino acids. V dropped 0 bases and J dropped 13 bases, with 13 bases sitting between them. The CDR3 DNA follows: TGCAGTGCTAGAGACTCCTCCCGGGCGCCCCTCCACTTT. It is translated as CSARDSSRAPLHF.

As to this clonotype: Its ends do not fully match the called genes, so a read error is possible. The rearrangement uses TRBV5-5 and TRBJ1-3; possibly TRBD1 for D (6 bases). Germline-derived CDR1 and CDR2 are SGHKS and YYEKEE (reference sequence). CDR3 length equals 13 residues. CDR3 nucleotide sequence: TGTGCCAGCAGCTTGGCCAGGGGAAGCACCATATATTTT. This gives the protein CASSLARGSTIYF.

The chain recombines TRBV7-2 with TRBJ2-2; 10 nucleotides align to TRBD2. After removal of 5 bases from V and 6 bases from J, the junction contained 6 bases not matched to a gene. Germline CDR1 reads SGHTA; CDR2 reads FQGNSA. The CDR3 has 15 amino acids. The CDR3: CASSRSGGAAGELFF. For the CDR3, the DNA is TGTGCCAGCAGCAGGAGCGGGGGGGCCGCCGGGGAGCTGTTTTTT. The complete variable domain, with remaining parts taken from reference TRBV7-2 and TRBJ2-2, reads GAGVSQSPSNKVTEKGKDVELRCDPISGHTALYWYRQSLGQGLEFLIYFQGNSAPDKSGLPSDRFSAERTGGSVSTLTIQRTQQEDSAVYLCASSRSGGAAGELFFGEGSRLTVL.

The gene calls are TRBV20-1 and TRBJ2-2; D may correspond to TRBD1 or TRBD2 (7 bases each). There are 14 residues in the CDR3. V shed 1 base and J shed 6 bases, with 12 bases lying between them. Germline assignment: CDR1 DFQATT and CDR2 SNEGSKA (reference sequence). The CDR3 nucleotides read TGCAGTGCTAGAGGCCCAGGGGGGGCCGGGGAGCTGTTTTTT. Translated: CSARGPGGAGELFF.